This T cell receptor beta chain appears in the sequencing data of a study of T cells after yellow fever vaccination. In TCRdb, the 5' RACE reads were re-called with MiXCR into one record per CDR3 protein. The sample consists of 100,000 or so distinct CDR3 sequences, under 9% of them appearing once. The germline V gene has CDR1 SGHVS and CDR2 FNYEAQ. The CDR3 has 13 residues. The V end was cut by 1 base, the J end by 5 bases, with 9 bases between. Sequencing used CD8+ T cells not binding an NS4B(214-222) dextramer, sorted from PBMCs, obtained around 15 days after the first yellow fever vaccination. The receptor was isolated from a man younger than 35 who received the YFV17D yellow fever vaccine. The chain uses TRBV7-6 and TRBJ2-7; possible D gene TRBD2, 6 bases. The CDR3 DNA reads TGTGCCAGCAGCTTAGATCCGGGGGACGAGCAGTACGTC. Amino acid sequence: CASSLDPGDEQYV.